The 32 T cell receptor beta chains given below trace back to one sample, sequenced in a study of T cell repertoires in aging, cancer and after chemotherapy. A mixed TRB-A/B primer pool amplified rearranged TRB by multiplex touch-down PCR. TCRdb re-called the multiplex PCR reads with MiXCR, one entry per CDR3 protein. This sample has some 1,000 distinct CDR3 sequences; roughly 23% occur once, and the top ten carry roughly a sixth. TCR beta rearrangements were amplified from peripheral blood genomic DNA. The sample was blood. The receptors shown here come from a human donor with a solid tumor.

The chain recombines TRBV2 with TRBJ2-1; 10 positions match TRBD2. This CDR3 has 18 residues. V lost 2 bases, J lost 0 bases, and 7 bases stayed unmatched. Germline CDR1 SNHLY, CDR2 FYNNEI. The CDR3 sequence: CASSEMGLAISSYNEQFF. In DNA form, the CDR3 reads TGTGCCAGCAGTGAAATGGGACTAGCGATAAGCTCCTACAATGAGCAGTTCTTC. Full variable domain (outside the CDR3, taken from reference TRBV2 and TRBJ2-1): EPEVTQTPSHQVTQMGQEVILRCVPISNHLYFYWYRQILGQKVEFLVSFYNNEISEKSEIFDDQFSVERPDGSNFTLKIRSTKLEDSAMYFCASSEMGLAISSYNEQFFGPGTRLTVL.

The gene calls are TRBV20-1 and TRBJ2-1; 8 positions agree with TRBD2. Trimming removed 1 base from V and 0 bases from J; junction bases left unmatched: 5. The CDR3 spans 16 residues. The V gene's germline CDR1 is DFQATT and CDR2 SNEGSKA (reference sequence). The CDR3 DNA reads as TGCAGTGCTAGAGTAAAGGGACTAGTCTCCTACAATGAGCAGTTCTTC. It encodes CSARVKGLVSYNEQFF.

This chain links TRBV20-1 with TRBJ1-4, with 8 bases matching TRBD1. J lost 7 bases, V lost 3 bases, and 10 bases had no gene match. Germline V lookup: CDR1 DFQATT, CDR2 SNEGSKA (reference sequence). This CDR3 is 15 amino acids long. The CDR3 nucleotides read TGCAGTGCTAGGGGTGCTACAGGGGGGGGTGAAAAACTGTTTTTT. Translating it yields CSARGATGGGEKLFF.

This clonotype was observed a few times. J is TRBJ1-1 and V is TRBV20-1; possibly TRBD1 for D (5 bases). The CDR3 is 15 residues long. Trimming removed 5 bases at V and 0 bases at J, with 16 bases between. The V gene's germline CDR1 is DFQATT and CDR2 SNEGSKA (reference sequence). Here the CDR3 DNA reads TGCAGTGCTTTGGGCGGGGGGAATTTGAACACTGAAGCTTTCTTT. Its translation is CSALGGGNLNTEAFF.

This clonotype occurred a few times. The chain employs TRBV7-9 and TRBJ1-2, with a weak D call TRBD1 (6 bases). The CDR3 contains 17 residues. V lost 2 bases and J 6 bases, leaving 22 bases between the germline ends. Germline V gives CDR1 SEHNR, CDR2 FQNEAQ (reference sequence). The CDR3 here is CASSLSSRQAKIDGYTF. DNA for the CDR3: TGTGCCAGCAGCTTATCTTCGAGACAGGCCAAAATCGATGGCTACACCTTC.

This clonotype has just a few counts. The chain employs TRBV7-9 and TRBJ2-7, with a weak D call TRBD2 (6 bases). With 3 bases removed from V and 6 bases from J, the gap between germline ends came to 12 bases. Germline V CDR1 and CDR2: SEHNR, FQNEAQ (reference sequence). The CDR3 totals 13 residues. The DNA for the CDR3 is TGTGCCAGCAGCTTGGGGACTGTACCCGAGCAGTACTTC. Translation: CASSLGTVPEQYF.

Sample share makes this clonotype large. The chain couples TRBV15 to TRBJ2-3; D not resolved. This CDR3 is 13 amino acids long. V lost 6 bases, J lost 2 bases, and 9 bases lay in between. Germline assignment: CDR1 LNHNV and CDR2 YYDKDF (reference sequence). The CDR3 loop is CATRPDATDTQYF. CDR3 coding DNA: TGTGCCACCAGACCTGACGCCACAGATACGCAGTATTTT. Combining the CDR3 with reference TRBV15 and TRBJ2-3 gives the whole variable domain DAMVIQNPRYQVTQFGKPVTLSCSQTLNHNVMYWYQQKSSQAPKLLFHYYDKDFNNEADTPDNFQSRRPNTSFCFLDIRSPGLGDTAMYLCATRPDATDTQYFGPGTRLTVL.

This clonotype showed up just a few times. The CDR3 is CASSQGTGGWDTQYF. The CDR3, as DNA: TGCGCCAGCAGCCAAGGGACAGGGGGCTGGGATACGCAGTATTTT. The chain has TRBV5-1 and TRBJ2-3, with 12 bases identical to TRBD1. Looked up from germline, CDR1 is SGHRS and CDR2 is YFSETQ. V lost 4 bases to trimming and J lost 6 bases; unmatched junction nucleotides: 6. This CDR3 region has 15 residues.

This clonotype is labeled large. The V gene is TRBV6-5, the J gene TRBJ2-7; the D gene is possibly TRBD1 (6 bases). Germline assignment: CDR1 MNHEY and CDR2 SVGAGI. This CDR3 region has 15 residues. Trimming shortened V by 2 bases and J by 0 bases, and 11 bases separated the two germline ends. The CDR3 region is CASSYRGTHSYEQYF. DNA for the CDR3: TGTGCCAGCAGTTACAGGGGGACCCACTCCTACGAGCAGTACTTC.

This chain connects TRBV24-1 to TRBJ1-1; D gene uncertain. This CDR3 has 15 amino acids. The germline V and J ends were trimmed by 2 bases and 1 base, with 10 bases remaining between them. Germline loops: CDR1 KGHDR, CDR2 SFDVKD. In nucleotides, the CDR3 is TGTGCCACCAGTGATTCCAGGACCGCGAACACTGAAGCTTTCTTT. Translating gives CATSDSRTANTEAFF.

The chain carries TRBV18 and TRBJ1-1, with 10 nucleotides matching TRBD1. Germline values: CDR1 KGHSH, CDR2 LQKENI. This CDR3 comprises 16 residues. The J segment lost 6 bases and the V segment lost 4 bases, leaving 11 bases of the junction unmatched. DNA of the CDR3: TGTGCCAGCTCACGGGCGGCCGGGACAGGGGACCCTGAAGCTTTCTTT. This sequence encodes CASSRAAGTGDPEAFF.

With regard to this clonotype: This could be a read error, since a much larger clone is one nucleotide away. The V gene is TRBV12-3 or TRBV12-4, the J gene TRBJ2-3; tentatively, D is TRBD1 (6 bases). The CDR3 consists of 14 residues. CDR3 nucleotide sequence: TGTGCCAGCAGTTACAGGGCTAGCAAAGATACGCAGTATTTT. It yields the protein CASSYRASKDTQYF.

This clonotype came up a few times. CDR3 sequence (DNA): TGTGCCAGCAGTACAGGGGGCATTCACTATGGCTACACCTTC. Its translation: CASSTGGIHYGYTF. V gene TRBV5-4 combines with J gene TRBJ1-2; 9 bases are a match to TRBD1. The CDR3 is made up of 14 amino acids. With 5 bases clipped from V and 3 bases from J, the junction kept 5 bases outside the gene matches. Germline V gives CDR1 SGHNT, CDR2 YYREEE (reference sequence).

This clonotype is deemed medium-sized. V gene TRBV6-1 combines with J gene TRBJ1-1; no firm D call. The CDR3 runs 13 residues. Germline V gene lookup returns CDR1 MNHNS and CDR2 SASEGT. Trimming cost V 4 bases and J 1 base, with 7 bases left between them. The CDR3 loop is CASSVRQNTEAFF. The CDR3 DNA reads TGTGCCAGCAGTGTGCGACAGAACACTGAAGCTTTCTTT.

The chain carries TRBV29-1 and TRBJ2-1; 13 positions agree with TRBD2. Germline V gene lookup returns CDR1 SQVTM and CDR2 ANQGSEA. The CDR3 sequence is 18 residues long. The ends lost 0 bases at V and 2 bases at J; junction bases unmatched: 7. The CDR3 DNA reads as TGCAGCGTTGAAGACTCCTTCACTAGCGGGGGGGCCTACAATGAGCAGTTCTTC. Amino acid sequence: CSVEDSFTSGGAYNEQFF.

The V gene is TRBV5-6, the J gene TRBJ1-2; 10 bases are shared with TRBD1. After removal of 3 bases from V and 9 bases from J, the junction contained 11 bases not matched to a gene. The CDR3 runs to 15 residues. Germline CDR1 reads SGHDT; CDR2 reads YYEEEE. CDR3 protein: CASSSGWTGGYRYTF. In DNA, the CDR3 is TGTGCCAGCAGCTCGGGGTGGACAGGGGGGTATCGCTACACCTTC.

This clonotype showed up just once. A much larger clone is a single base away; this may be a read error. The V and J genes are TRBV12-3 or TRBV12-4 and TRBJ1-2; 11 bases are a match to TRBD1. This CDR3 spans 16 amino acids. V trimming: 10 bases; J trimming: 5 bases; junction bases outside the gene matches: 15. CDR3 sequence (DNA): TGTGCCAACTTTCCCGGGACAGGGGGAGTGGGGTATGGCTACACCTTC. This codes for CANFPGTGGVGYGYTF.

As to this clonotype: One base away lies a much larger clone, so this may be a sequencing read error. V usage is TRBV19 and J usage is TRBJ1-4; D perhaps matches TRBD1 (5 bases). Germline CDR1 and CDR2: LNHDA and SQIVND (reference sequence). This CDR3 region has 13 residues. V lost 8 bases and J lost 7, with 14 bases in between. CDR3 sequence: CASAAVRGEKLFF. The CDR3 DNA reads TGTGCCAGTGCTGCGGTGAGGGGTGAAAAACTGTTTTTT. The full variable domain, in which reference TRBV19 and TRBJ1-4 provide the parts outside the CDR3, is DGGITQSPKYLFRKEGQNVTLSCEQNLNHDAMYWYRQDPGQGLRLIYYSQIVNDFQKGDIAEGYSVSREKKESFPLTVTSAQKNPTAFYLCASAAVRGEKLFFGSGTQLSVL.

In its sample, this clonotype is large. The chain combines TRBV6-6 with TRBJ1-2, with no clear D. This CDR3 has 11 residues. Germline CDR1 reads MNHNY; CDR2 reads SVGAGI (reference sequence). V lost 5 bases to trimming and J lost 4 bases, with 5 bases between them. The CDR3 bases are TGTGCCAGCAGTCCCGTCTATGGCTACACCTTC. This translates into CASSPVYGYTF.

The gene calls are TRBV18 and TRBJ2-2, with D possibly matching TRBD1 (5 bases). Germline lookup yields CDR1 KGHSH and CDR2 LQKENI. V lost 6 bases, J lost 7 bases, and 12 bases lay in between. The CDR3 runs to 13 residues. The CDR3 is CASSPDSYGELFF. The CDR3, as DNA: TGTGCCAGCTCTCCTGACAGCTACGGGGAGCTGTTTTTT. The entire variable domain, with the rest obtained from reference TRBV18 and TRBJ2-2, is as follows: NAGVMQNPRHLVRRRGQEARLRCSPMKGHSHVYWYRQLPEEGLKFMVYLQKENIIDESGMPKERFSAEFPKEGPSILRIQQVVRGDSAAYFCASSPDSYGELFFGEGSRLTVL.

This sequence joins TRBV28 and TRBJ2-1; D gene unclear. Germline V lookup: CDR1 MDHEN, CDR2 SYDVKM. This CDR3 has 15 amino acids. V lost 2 bases, J lost 2 bases, and 10 bases lay in between. DNA for the CDR3: TGTGCCAGCAGTTTAGCTGGCCCTCCCTACAATGAGCAGTTCTTC. Amino acids: CASSLAGPPYNEQFF.

This sequence joins TRBV28 and TRBJ2-7; TRBD1 agrees at 9 bases. The CDR3 has 16 amino acids. CDR1 is MDHEN and CDR2 is SYDVKM in the germline V gene. Trimming took 4 bases from V and 2 from J; bases not matched to a gene: 9. CDR3 bases: TGTGCCAGCAGTTCTACCGGGACAGGGTTTCCCTACGAGCAGTACTTC. Residues: CASSSTGTGFPYEQYF.

Within the sample, this clonotype is large. The chain uses TRBV5-6 and TRBJ2-3, with a tentative D call TRBD2 (5 bases). Deletions cut 2 bases from V and 4 bases from J, with 8 bases between. The CDR3 loop spans 13 amino acids. Germline assignment: CDR1 SGHDT and CDR2 YYEEEE. The CDR3 sequence: CASSFGGPDTQYF. DNA of the CDR3: TGTGCCAGCAGCTTTGGCGGGCCAGATACGCAGTATTTT.

This clonotype turned up a few times. The chain links TRBV5-4 to TRBJ2-5; 9 positions agree with TRBD2. This CDR3 is 15 amino acids long. Trimming at V came to 5 bases and at J to 1 base, leaving 6 bases not matched to a gene. Germline values: CDR1 SGHNT, CDR2 YYREEE (reference sequence). CDR3 nucleotides: TGTGCCAGCAGTTGGGCTAGCGGGATCCAAGAGACCCAGTACTTC. Encoded protein: CASSWASGIQETQYF. The full variable domain, in which reference TRBV5-4 and TRBJ2-5 provide the parts outside the CDR3, is ETGVTQSPTHLIKTRGQQVTLRCSSQSGHNTVSWYQQALGQGPQFIFQYYREEENGRGNFPPRFSGLQFPNYSSELNVNALELDDSALYLCASSWASGIQETQYFGPGTRLLVL.

This clonotype occurred a few times. The chain is built from TRBV7-2 and TRBJ2-2; no definite D call. Germline CDR1 is SGHTA and CDR2 is FQGNSA. The V end lost 7 bases, the J end lost 5 bases, and 5 bases lay between the germline ends. The CDR3 length is 11 residues. CDR3 DNA sequence: TGTGCCAGCACCAAAACCGGGGAGCTGTTTTTT. This gives the protein CASTKTGELFF.

On this clonotype: A much larger clone is a single base away; this may be a read error. The chain uses TRBV6-5 and TRBJ2-7; 7 nucleotides line up with TRBD1. The CDR3 runs 13 residues. The V gene's germline CDR1 is MNHEY and CDR2 SVGAGI. V shed 6 bases and J 9 bases; nucleotides not matched to a gene: 11. CDR3 sequence reads: CASRATGVARQYF. Written as DNA, the CDR3 is TGTGCCAGCAGGGCCACAGGGGTGGCGAGGCAGTACTTC.

This clonotype is categorized as large. V is TRBV6-5 and J is TRBJ2-3, with D possibly TRBD1 on 5 matching bases. The germline CDR1 and CDR2 sequences are MNHEY and SVGAGI. Between the trimmed V and J ends, which lost 4 bases and 6 bases, there was a span of 11 bases. The CDR3 is 13 amino acids. CDR3 nucleotide sequence: TGTGCCAGCAGTTTGGGGCTTGGGGATACGCAGTATTTT. This translates into CASSLGLGDTQYF.

This clonotype is large in the sample. The CDR3 spells CSATLGQGSSPLHF. The CDR3 DNA is TGCAGTGCTACCCTGGGACAGGGGAGTTCACCCCTCCACTTT. The chain uses TRBV20-1 and TRBJ1-6, with TRBD1 identical over 10 bases. The germline gives CDR1 DFQATT, CDR2 SNEGSKA (reference sequence). This CDR3 is 14 amino acids long. With V trimmed by 4 bases and J by 9 bases, 6 bases remained unmatched.

The chain carries TRBV19 and TRBJ2-7; 7 positions match TRBD1. CDR1 is LNHDA, CDR2 SQIVND, per germline (reference sequence). V was pared by 6 bases and J by 8 bases, with 7 bases of the junction left unmatched. This CDR3 comprises 12 residues. The CDR3: CASRDRVYKQYF. In DNA, the CDR3 is TGTGCCAGTAGAGACAGGGTGTACAAGCAGTACTTC.

The rearrangement links TRBV20-1 to TRBJ2-5; 9 bases match TRBD1. This CDR3 has 14 amino acids. Trimming cost V 3 bases and J 5 bases; bases outside gene matches: 7. The germline CDR1 and CDR2 sequences are DFQATT and SNEGSKA (reference sequence). The CDR3 nucleotides are TGCAGTGCTAGGGGGACAGGGTGGGGGGAGACCCAGTACTTC. Encoded protein: CSARGTGWGETQYF.

This clonotype counts as medium-sized. The chain joins TRBV5-5 to TRBJ1-5; 8 positions match TRBD1. J gave up 4 bases and V 4 bases, and 4 bases lay outside the gene matches. This CDR3 region has 14 residues. Germline V gene sequence: CDR1 SGHKS, CDR2 YYEKEE (reference sequence). CDR3 residues: CASSLTGVNQPQHF. The CDR3 DNA reads TGTGCCAGCAGCCTGACAGGGGTGAATCAGCCCCAGCATTTT.

The sample holds one count of this clonotype. A much larger clone differs by one base, so this may be a read error. V usage is TRBV27 and J usage is TRBJ1-1, with no clear D. V was cut by 5 bases and J by 7 bases, with 11 bases left in between. This CDR3 has 12 residues. Germline V gene lookup returns CDR1 MNHEY and CDR2 SMNVEV (reference sequence). The CDR3 loop is CASSPKGNEAFF. In nucleotides, the CDR3 is TGTGCCAGCAGTCCCAAAGGAAATGAAGCTTTCTTT.